The T cell receptor beta chain under discussion was sequenced for a study of cytomegalovirus exposure and HLA in healthy donors. The germline gives CDR1 SGHTA, CDR2 FQGNSA. This CDR3 region has 16 residues. Use of 60 Vbeta and 13 Jbeta primers characterized the PCR. Method: immunoSEQ multiplex PCR; TCRdb's copy keeps in-frame clones and lacks some. The sample records about 120,000 clones, about 59% being singletons. What was sequenced was PBMCs. The V gene is TRBV7-2, the J gene TRBJ2-5, with D possibly being TRBD2 (6 bases). TRBJ2-7 explains the end of the DNA better; the J call may be wrong. The TCR was taken from a woman aged 40 to 55 in good health and CMV-seropositive. This CDR3 reads CASSTRGGADSYEQYF. Here the CDR3 DNA reads TGTGCCAGCAGCACTCGGGGCGGGGCAGATTCCTACGAGCAGTACTTC.